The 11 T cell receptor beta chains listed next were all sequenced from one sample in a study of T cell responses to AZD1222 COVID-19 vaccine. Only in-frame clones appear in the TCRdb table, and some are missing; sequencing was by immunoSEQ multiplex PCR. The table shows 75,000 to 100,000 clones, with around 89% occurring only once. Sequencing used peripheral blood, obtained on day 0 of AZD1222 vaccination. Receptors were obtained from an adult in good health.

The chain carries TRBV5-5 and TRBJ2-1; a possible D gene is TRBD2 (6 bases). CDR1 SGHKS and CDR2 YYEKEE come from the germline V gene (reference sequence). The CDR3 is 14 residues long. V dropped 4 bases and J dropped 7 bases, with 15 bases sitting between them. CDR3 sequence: CASSLWEAGNEQFF. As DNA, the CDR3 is TGTGCCAGCAGCCTTTGGGAGGCGGGTAATGAGCAGTTCTTC. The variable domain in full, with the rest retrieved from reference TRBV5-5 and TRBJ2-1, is DAGVTQSPTHLIKTRGQQVTLRCSPISGHKSVSWYQQVLGQGPQFIFQYYEKEERGRGNFPDRFSARQFPNYSSELNVNALLLGDSALYLCASSLWEAGNEQFFGPGTRLTVL.

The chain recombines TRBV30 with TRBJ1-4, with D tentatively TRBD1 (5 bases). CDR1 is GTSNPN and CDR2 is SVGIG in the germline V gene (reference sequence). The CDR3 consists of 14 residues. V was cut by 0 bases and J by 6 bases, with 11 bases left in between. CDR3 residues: CAWSVGVGHEKLFF. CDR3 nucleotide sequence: TGTGCCTGGAGTGTAGGGGTGGGGCATGAAAAACTGTTTTTT.

CDR3 coding DNA: TGTGCCATCTTGGACAGAGTCTATGGCTACACCTTC. Its protein product is CAILDRVYGYTF. V gene TRBV12-3 or TRBV12-4 combines with J gene TRBJ1-2; possible D gene TRBD1, 6 bases. This CDR3 is built from 12 residues. V was shortened by 10 bases and J by 4 bases, with 13 bases between the two germline ends.

CDR3 nucleotides: TGTGCCAGCAGCGGGGGGGGACAGCGATGTGACTATGGCTACACCTTC. Its protein product is CASSGGGQRCDYGYTF. J is TRBJ1-2 and V is TRBV11-3, with 7 bases matching TRBD1. The CDR3 contains 16 residues. The germline V gene encodes CDR1 SGHNT and CDR2 YENEEA. J gave up 3 bases and V 5 bases, and 12 bases lay outside the gene matches.

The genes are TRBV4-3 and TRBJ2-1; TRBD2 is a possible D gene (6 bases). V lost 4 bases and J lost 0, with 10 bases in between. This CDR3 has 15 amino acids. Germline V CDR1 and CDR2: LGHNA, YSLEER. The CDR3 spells CASSRDFTSYNEQFF. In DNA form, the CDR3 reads TGCGCCAGCAGCCGGGACTTCACCTCCTACAATGAGCAGTTCTTC.

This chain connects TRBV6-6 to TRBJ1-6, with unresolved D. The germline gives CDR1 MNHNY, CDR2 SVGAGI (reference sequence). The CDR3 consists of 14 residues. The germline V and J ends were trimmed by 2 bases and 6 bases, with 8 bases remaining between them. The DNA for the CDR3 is TGTGCCAGCAGTTACGCTGACGGTAATTCACCCCTCCACTTT. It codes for CASSYADGNSPLHF.

The chain's CDR3 is CASSQDVGDLRSPLHF. The DNA of the CDR3 is TGCGCCAGCAGCCAAGATGTGGGGGACTTAAGGTCACCCCTCCACTTT. The rearrangement joins TRBV4-3 to TRBJ1-6; a possible D gene is TRBD1 (5 bases). The ends were cut back, 0 bases at V and 10 bases at J, with 16 bases in the middle. The germline gives CDR1 LGHNA, CDR2 YSLEER. The CDR3 sequence is 16 residues long.

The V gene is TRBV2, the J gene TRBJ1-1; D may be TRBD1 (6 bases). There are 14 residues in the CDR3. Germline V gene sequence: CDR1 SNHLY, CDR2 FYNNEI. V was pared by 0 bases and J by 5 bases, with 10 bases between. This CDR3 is CASSEAPTGTEAFF. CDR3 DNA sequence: TGTGCCAGCAGTGAAGCCCCGACAGGTACTGAAGCTTTCTTT.

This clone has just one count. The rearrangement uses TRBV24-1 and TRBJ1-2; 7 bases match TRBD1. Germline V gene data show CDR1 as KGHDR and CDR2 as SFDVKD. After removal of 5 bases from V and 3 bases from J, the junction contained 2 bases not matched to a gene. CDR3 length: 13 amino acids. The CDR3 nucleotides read TGTGCCACCAGTGGACAGGGCTACTATGGCTACACCTTC. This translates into CATSGQGYYGYTF.

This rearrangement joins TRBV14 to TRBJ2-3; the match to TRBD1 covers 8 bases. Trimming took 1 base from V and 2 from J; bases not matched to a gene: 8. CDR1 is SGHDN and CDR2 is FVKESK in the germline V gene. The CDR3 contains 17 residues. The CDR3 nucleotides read TGTGCCAGCAGCCAAGGGAGGGACAGGAAAATCACAGATACGCAGTATTTT. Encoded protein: CASSQGRDRKITDTQYF. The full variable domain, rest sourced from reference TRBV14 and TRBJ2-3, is EAGVTQFPSHSVIEKGQTVTLRCDPISGHDNLYWYRRVMGKEIKFLLHFVKESKQDESGMPNNRFLAERTGGTYSTLKVQPAELEDSGVYFCASSQGRDRKITDTQYFGPGTRLTVL.

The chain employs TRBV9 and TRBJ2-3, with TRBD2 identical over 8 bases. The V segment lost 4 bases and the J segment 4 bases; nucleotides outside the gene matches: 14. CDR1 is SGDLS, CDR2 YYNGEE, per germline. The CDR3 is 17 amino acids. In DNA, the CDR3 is TGTGCCAGCAGCCCCAGAAGGGGACTAGGTGTCCCAGATACGCAGTATTTT. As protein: CASSPRRGLGVPDTQYF.